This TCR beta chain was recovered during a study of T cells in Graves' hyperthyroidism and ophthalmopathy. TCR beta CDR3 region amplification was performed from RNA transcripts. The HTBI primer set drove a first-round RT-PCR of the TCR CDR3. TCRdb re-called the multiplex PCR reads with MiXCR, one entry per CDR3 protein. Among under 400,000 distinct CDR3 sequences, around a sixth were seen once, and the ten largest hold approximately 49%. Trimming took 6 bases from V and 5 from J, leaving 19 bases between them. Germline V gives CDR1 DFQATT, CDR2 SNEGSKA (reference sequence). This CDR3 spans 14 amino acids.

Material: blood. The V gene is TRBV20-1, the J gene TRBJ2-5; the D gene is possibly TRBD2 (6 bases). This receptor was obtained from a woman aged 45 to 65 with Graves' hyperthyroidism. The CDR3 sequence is CSAPLSGAVETQYF. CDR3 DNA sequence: TGCAGTGCACCCCTTTCGGGAGCTGTGGAGACCCAGTACTTC.